The 27 T cell receptor beta chains presented below share a single source sample, sequenced in a study of a mutant IDH1 vaccine in newly diagnosed glioma. Repertoires were generated with immunoSEQ multiplex PCR, while TCRdb's copy carries only in-frame clones and drops some. The sample lists roughly 25,000 clones, 82% occurring once. Their recognized antigens are unknown. Time point noted: week 47, end of study. In every dose of vaccine, 300 ug of mutant IDH1 20-mer peptide was given alongside topical imiquimod. Sequenced here: PBMCs, sampled from a glioma patient whose treatment included an IDH1 peptide vaccine. The receptors derive from a man aged 40-50 years with glioma. Some clones in this sample may be carry-over from other donors' samples.

This clone was observed a handful of times. The chain couples TRBV19 to TRBJ1-5; D gene uncertain. CDR3 size: 13 residues. Looked up from germline, CDR1 is LNHDA and CDR2 is SQIVND (reference sequence). V was pared by 3 bases and J by 8 bases, with 11 bases between. The CDR3 nucleotides read TGTGCCAGTAGTATTCGGGCCCGGGAGCCCCAGCATTTT. This codes for CASSIRAREPQHF.

The chain couples TRBV30 to TRBJ1-3; D uncertain. The CDR3 is 13 residues long. Trimming pared 7 bases from V and 4 bases from J, leaving 14 bases between. Germline V gene lookup returns CDR1 GTSNPN and CDR2 SVGIG (reference sequence). The CDR3 sequence: CASRWTSGNTIYF. The DNA for the CDR3 is TGTGCCTCCCGGTGGACTTCGGGAAACACCATATATTTT.

This clone was seen just once. The chain is built from TRBV9 and TRBJ2-5; 9 bases align to TRBD1. The CDR3 length is 16 residues. CDR1 SGDLS and CDR2 YYNGEE come from the germline V gene. V was clipped by 4 bases and J by 5 bases; unmatched bases: 12. The CDR3 reads CASSPYPTGGGETQYF. CDR3 bases: TGTGCCAGCAGCCCCTACCCCACAGGGGGCGGGGAGACCCAGTACTTC.

The chain is built from TRBV2 and TRBJ1-5; D remains ambiguous. Trimming pared 1 base from V and 11 bases from J, leaving 9 bases between. This CDR3 has 12 residues. Germline V lookup: CDR1 SNHLY, CDR2 FYNNEI. CDR3 sequence: CASSEGTEAQHF. CDR3 coding DNA: TGTGCCAGCAGTGAAGGGACCGAGGCCCAGCATTTT.

About this clone: The sample holds other DNA sequences that translate to the same CDR3. The CDR3 sequence is CASSLRGGTEAFF. CDR3 sequence (DNA): TGTGCCAGCAGCTTGAGAGGGGGCACTGAAGCTTTCTTT. The chain recombines TRBV5-4 with TRBJ1-1; D perhaps matches TRBD1 (6 bases). V lost 1 base, J lost 4 bases, and 8 bases lay in between. CDR1 and CDR2 (germline): SGHNT, YYREEE (reference sequence). The CDR3 totals 13 residues.

The rearrangement joins TRBV19 to TRBJ2-5; TRBD2 matches at 7 bases. CDR3 length: 13 residues. Germline loops: CDR1 LNHDA, CDR2 SQIVND (reference sequence). V lost 6 bases to trimming and J lost 5 bases; unmatched junction nucleotides: 6. The CDR3 nucleotides are TGTGCCAGTAGCGCCCAGGGAGGGGAGACCCAGTACTTC. Protein: CASSAQGGETQYF.

A single count supports this clone. This chain links TRBV19 with TRBJ2-1; 8 bases fit TRBD2. V trimming: 8 bases; J trimming: 0 bases; junction bases outside the gene matches: 9. Germline CDR1 LNHDA, CDR2 SQIVND (reference sequence). The CDR3 loop spans 16 amino acids. CDR3 amino acids: CASGTRGGASYNEQFF. For the CDR3, the DNA is TGTGCCAGTGGGACACGGGGGGGGGCCTCCTACAATGAGCAGTTCTTC.

The genes are TRBV5-8 and TRBJ1-2; 7 bases map to TRBD1. Germline CDR1 SGHTS, CDR2 YDEGEE. The CDR3 is made up of 14 amino acids. V trimming: 2 bases; J trimming: 5 bases; junction bases outside the gene matches: 6. CDR3 in amino acids: CASSFGQEGYGYTF. The DNA of the CDR3 is TGTGCCAGCAGCTTCGGACAGGAGGGATATGGCTACACCTTC. The full variable domain, rest sourced from reference TRBV5-8 and TRBJ1-2, is EAGVTQSPTHLIKTRGQQATLRCSPISGHTSVYWYQQALGLGLQFLLWYDEGEERNRGNFPPRFSGRQFPNYSSELNVNALELEDSALYLCASSFGQEGYGYTFGSGTRLTVV.

The chain uses TRBV2 and TRBJ1-2; D is possibly TRBD1 (5 bases). Trimming stripped 11 bases from V and 2 bases from J, with 15 bases between. This CDR3 contains 13 residues. From germline, CDR1 is SNHLY and CDR2 FYNNEI. The CDR3 here is CASRRWGNYGYTF. CDR3 bases: TGTGCCTCACGAAGGTGGGGGAACTATGGCTACACCTTC.

Here the CDR3 DNA reads TGCGCCAGCAGCTCTGGGCCCTCTGGAAACACCATATATTTT. It is translated as CASSSGPSGNTIYF. V and J are TRBV5-1 and TRBJ1-3; D ambiguous. CDR3 length: 14 amino acids. V gave up 3 bases and J gave up 0 bases, with 7 bases separating them. The germline gives CDR1 SGHRS, CDR2 YFSETQ.

This clone was counted a single time. This chain joins TRBV5-1 and TRBJ2-2; D is unresolved. Trimming removed 2 bases at V and 13 bases at J, with 9 bases between. CDR3 size: 11 residues. The germline CDR1 and CDR2 sequences are SGHRS and YFSETQ. The CDR3 coding sequence is TGCGCCAGCAGCTTCTCAGTGCGGCTGTTTTTT. The encoded protein is CASSFSVRLFF.

The chain combines TRBV4-1 with TRBJ2-2; TRBD2 matches 10 bases. This CDR3 is 17 amino acids long. Trimming cost V 0 bases and J 7 bases; bases outside gene matches: 8. The germline V gene encodes CDR1 MGHRA and CDR2 YSYEKL. The CDR3 reads CASSQDYSGGTGGELFF. CDR3 coding DNA: TGCGCCAGCAGCCAAGATTATAGCGGGGGGACGGGCGGGGAGCTGTTTTTT.

The rearrangement joins TRBV4-1 to TRBJ1-5; D remains unclear. Trimming stripped 3 bases from V and 4 bases from J, with 10 bases between. In germline, CDR1 is MGHRA, CDR2 YSYEKL. This CDR3 is 14 amino acids long. CDR3 sequence reads: CASSQEVPNQPQHF. In nucleotides, the CDR3 is TGCGCCAGCAGCCAGGAGGTACCGAATCAGCCCCAGCATTTT.

About this clone itself: This is likely a read error, given that the CDR3 carries no conserved phenylalanine or tryptophan at its end. The DNA is left out, because the CDR3 cannot be placed on it with certainty; the CDR3 is given as TCRdb lists it. The rearrangement links TRBV20-1 to TRBJ1-2; the D call TRBD1 from the table was never checked on the DNA. The CDR3 has 11 amino acids, counting both end residues. Germline V gene data show CDR1 as DFQATT and CDR2 as SNEGSKA (reference sequence). CDR3 sequence reads: CSARRDRLQGL.

V usage is TRBV7-9 and J usage is TRBJ1-5; 11 nucleotides match TRBD1. Losses at the gene ends were 0 bases for V and 0 bases for J; bases not matched to a gene: 4. Per the germline V gene, CDR1 is SEHNR and CDR2 is FQNEAQ (reference sequence). The CDR3 totals 18 residues. The CDR3 sequence: CASSLAGTGGASNQPQHF. In DNA, the CDR3 is TGTGCCAGCAGCTTAGCTGGGACAGGGGGGGCTAGCAATCAGCCCCAGCATTTT.

The chain links TRBV5-6 to TRBJ2-1; 7 positions match TRBD1. In germline, CDR1 is SGHDT, CDR2 YYEEEE. With 0 bases clipped from V and 3 bases from J, the junction kept 3 bases outside the gene matches. The CDR3 spans 15 residues. The CDR3 is CASSLVGQDYNEQFF. CDR3 nucleotides: TGTGCCAGCAGCTTGGTAGGACAGGACTACAATGAGCAGTTCTTC.

The gene calls are TRBV10-3 and TRBJ1-5; D is unresolved. Trimming removed 11 bases from V and 1 base from J, with 9 bases in between. The germline CDR1 and CDR2 sequences are ENHRY and SYGVKD. The CDR3 extends over 12 amino acids. CDR3 region: CAGGESNQPQHF. The CDR3 coding sequence is TGTGCCGGAGGTGAGAGCAATCAGCCCCAGCATTTT.

The CDR3 region has the DNA TGTGCCAGCAGCTTAGCAGGGTTTAACTATGGCTACACCTTC. Translation: CASSLAGFNYGYTF. V and J are TRBV7-2 and TRBJ1-2; D ambiguous. CDR3 length: 14 residues. V shed 0 bases and J shed 1 base, with 6 bases lying between them. In germline, CDR1 is SGHTA, CDR2 FQGNSA.

The chain employs TRBV9 and TRBJ1-1, with a weak D call TRBD1 (5 bases). The CDR3 extends over 15 amino acids. The V and J ends lost 0 bases and 1 base respectively, with 10 bases between them. Germline V lookup: CDR1 SGDLS, CDR2 YYNGEE. The CDR3 loop is CASSVVDTGNTEAFF. The CDR3 DNA reads TGTGCCAGCAGCGTAGTAGATACAGGGAACACTGAAGCTTTCTTT.

The rearrangement joins TRBV27 to TRBJ1-6; 7 positions match TRBD1. There are 17 residues in the CDR3. CDR1 and CDR2 from the germline V gene are MNHEY and SMNVEV (reference sequence). With 5 bases clipped from V and 10 bases from J, the junction kept 17 bases outside the gene matches. CDR3 sequence reads: CASSPWTGIGFGSPLHF. The CDR3 region has the DNA TGTGCCAGCAGTCCGTGGACAGGAATCGGTTTCGGCTCACCCCTCCACTTT.

The J gene is TRBJ1-1, the V gene TRBV18, with a possible D match to TRBD1 (6 bases). This CDR3 has 15 residues. Germline V gene lookup returns CDR1 KGHSH and CDR2 LQKENI. Trimming stripped 3 bases from V and 3 bases from J, with 14 bases between. The CDR3 DNA reads TGTGCCAGCTCACCCATTCAGGGGAGGGACACTGAAGCTTTCTTT. Translation gives CASSPIQGRDTEAFF.

The chain couples TRBV15 to TRBJ2-7; unclear D gene. Germline CDR1 reads LNHNV; CDR2 reads YYDKDF (reference sequence). This CDR3 region has 14 residues. The V and J ends lost 0 bases and 3 bases respectively, with 9 bases between them. The CDR3 loop is CATSRDSEFYEQYF. The DNA of the CDR3 is TGTGCCACCAGCAGAGATTCAGAGTTCTACGAGCAGTACTTC.

V is TRBV2 and J is TRBJ2-4, with D possibly matching TRBD2 (7 bases). The CDR3 is 18 amino acids. Looked up from germline, CDR1 is SNHLY and CDR2 is FYNNEI. Deletions cut 0 bases from V and 3 bases from J, with 18 bases between. This chain's CDR3 is CASSEALSGGSGKNIQYF. CDR3 nucleotide sequence: TGTGCCAGCAGTGAAGCGTTGTCGGGGGGCTCTGGCAAAAACATTCAGTACTTC.

Judged by abundance, this clone is medium-sized. The chain employs TRBV5-1 and TRBJ2-1; 11 positions match TRBD2. The V and J ends lost 6 bases and 8 bases, in that order; junction bases with no gene match: 10. CDR1 and CDR2 (germline): SGHRS, YFSETQ. This CDR3 has 15 residues. Here the CDR3 DNA reads TGCGCCAGCAAAGTAGCGGGGGGGTATTTCCATGAGCAGTTCTTC. Translation: CASKVAGGYFHEQFF.

The rearrangement links TRBV11-2 to TRBJ1-2, with D perhaps TRBD1 (5 bases). The germline CDR1 and CDR2 sequences are SGHAT and FQNNGV. Trimming pared 5 bases from V and 9 bases from J, leaving 22 bases between. The CDR3 consists of 15 residues. The CDR3 loop reads CASSLNSGPTDRYTF. In DNA form, the CDR3 reads TGTGCCAGCAGCCTTAACTCGGGGCCGACTGACCGCTACACCTTC.

The chain recombines TRBV5-4 with TRBJ2-1; weak D call: TRBD2 (5 bases). CDR1 and CDR2 (germline): SGHNT, YYREEE (reference sequence). The V end lost 4 bases, the J end lost 14 bases, and 16 bases lay between the germline ends. CDR3 length: 12 residues. The CDR3, as DNA: TGTGCCAGCAGCCCTGACCCCCGGCGGGAGTTCTTC. It translates to CASSPDPRREFF.

The V call is TRBV4-2, the J call TRBJ2-1, with 7 bases identical to TRBD2. V lost 1 base, J lost 4 bases, and 4 bases stayed unmatched. Germline assignment: CDR1 LGHNA and CDR2 YNFKEQ. The CDR3 runs to 15 residues. In DNA form, the CDR3 reads TGTGCCAGCAGCCAAGCTAGCGGATCGTACAATGAGCAGTTCTTC. Its protein is CASSQASGSYNEQFF.